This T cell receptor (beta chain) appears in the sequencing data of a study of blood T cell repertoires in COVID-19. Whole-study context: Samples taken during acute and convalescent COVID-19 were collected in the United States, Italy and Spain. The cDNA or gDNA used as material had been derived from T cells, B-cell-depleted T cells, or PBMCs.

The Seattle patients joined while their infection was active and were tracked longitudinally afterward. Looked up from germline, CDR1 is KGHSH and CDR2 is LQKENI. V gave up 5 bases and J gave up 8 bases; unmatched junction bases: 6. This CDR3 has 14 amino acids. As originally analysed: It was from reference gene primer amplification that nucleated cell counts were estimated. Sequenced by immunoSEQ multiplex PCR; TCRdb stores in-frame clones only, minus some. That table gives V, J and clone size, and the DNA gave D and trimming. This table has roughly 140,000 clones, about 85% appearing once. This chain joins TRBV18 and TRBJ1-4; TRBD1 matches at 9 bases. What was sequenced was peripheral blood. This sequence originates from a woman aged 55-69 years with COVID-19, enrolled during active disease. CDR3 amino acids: CASSSGQGGEKLFF. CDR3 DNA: TGTGCCAGCTCATCGGGACAGGGAGGCGAAAAACTGTTTTTT. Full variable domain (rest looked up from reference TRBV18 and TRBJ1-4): NAGVMQNPRHLVRRRGQEARLRCSPMKGHSHVYWYRQLPEEGLKFMVYLQKENIIDESGMPKERFSAEFPKEGPSILRIQQVVRGDSAAYFCASSSGQGGEKLFFGSGTQLSVL.